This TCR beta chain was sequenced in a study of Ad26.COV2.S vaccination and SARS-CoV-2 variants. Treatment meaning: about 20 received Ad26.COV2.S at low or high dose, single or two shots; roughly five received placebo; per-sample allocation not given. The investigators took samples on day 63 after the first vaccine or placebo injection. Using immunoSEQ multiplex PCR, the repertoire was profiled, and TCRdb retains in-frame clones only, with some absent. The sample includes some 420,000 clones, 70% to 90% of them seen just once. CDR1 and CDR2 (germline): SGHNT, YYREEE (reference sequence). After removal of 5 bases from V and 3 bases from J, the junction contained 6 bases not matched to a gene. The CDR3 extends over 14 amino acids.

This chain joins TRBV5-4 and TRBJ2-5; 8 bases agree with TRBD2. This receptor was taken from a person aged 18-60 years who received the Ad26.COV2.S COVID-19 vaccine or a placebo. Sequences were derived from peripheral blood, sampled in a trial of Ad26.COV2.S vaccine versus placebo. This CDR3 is CASSWGLGEETQYF. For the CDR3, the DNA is TGTGCCAGCAGTTGGGGACTAGGAGAAGAGACCCAGTACTTC.